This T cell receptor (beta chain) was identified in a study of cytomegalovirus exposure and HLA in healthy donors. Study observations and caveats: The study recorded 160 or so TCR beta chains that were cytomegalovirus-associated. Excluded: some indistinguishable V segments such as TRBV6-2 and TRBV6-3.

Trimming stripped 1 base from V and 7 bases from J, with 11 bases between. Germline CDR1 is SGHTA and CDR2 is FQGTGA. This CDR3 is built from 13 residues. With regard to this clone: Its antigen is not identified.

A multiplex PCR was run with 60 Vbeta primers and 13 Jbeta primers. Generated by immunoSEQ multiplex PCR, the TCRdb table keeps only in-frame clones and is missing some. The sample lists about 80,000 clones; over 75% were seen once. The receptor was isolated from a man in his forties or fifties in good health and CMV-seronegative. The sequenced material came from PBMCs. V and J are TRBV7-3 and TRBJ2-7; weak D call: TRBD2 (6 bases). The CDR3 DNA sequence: TGTGCCAGCAGCTTAAGGTGGGGGGAAGAGCAGTACTTC. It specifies CASSLRWGEEQYF.